This TCR beta chain was captured in a study of stem cell transplantation in POMP-related autoinflammatory disease. Regarding the study as a whole: Unique TRB V-J gene pairings were limited in number in patients with PRAID. PRAID patients trended toward lower TRB diversity and higher clonality in all analyzed T-cell subsets.

PRAID featured prominent immunodeficiency. The V gene's germline CDR1 is KGHSH and CDR2 LQKENI. Trimming cost V 3 bases and J 0 bases, with 8 bases left between them. The CDR3 totals 15 residues. Libraries were prepared by immunoSEQ multiplex PCR; TCRdb keeps only in-frame clonotypes and omits some of them. The sample lists 25,000 to 40,000 clones; 85% to 90% were seen once. This clone was counted a single time. The antigen remains unidentified. Source: CD4+ T cells from PBMCs, taken before stem cell transplantation. The TCR comes from a human donor with POMP-related autoinflammation and immune dysregulation (PRAID). V is TRBV18 and J is TRBJ2-2; possibly TRBD1 for D (6 bases). The CDR3 DNA sequence: TGTGCCAGCTCACCTCGGACAGCGAACACCGGGGAGCTGTTTTTT. Its protein is CASSPRTANTGELFF.